This T cell receptor (beta chain) was sequenced for a study of cytomegalovirus exposure and HLA in healthy donors. Study outcomes and limitations: Most subjects' HLA-A and HLA-B alleles were reportedly predicted from TCR beta sequences. Common viral pathogens (according to a later analysis) appeared linked to several of the most significant clusters.

As concerns this clone: Its cognate antigen is unknown.

The PCR ran on 60 Vbeta and 13 Jbeta primers. Libraries were prepared by immunoSEQ multiplex PCR; TCRdb keeps only in-frame clonotypes and omits some of them. The data hold about 120,000 clones, with less than 85% observed a single time. V was clipped by 5 bases and J by 1 base; unmatched bases: 6. The CDR3 loop spans 16 amino acids. CDR1 is MNHEY, CDR2 SMNVEV, per germline (reference sequence). Material: PBMCs. This sequence joins TRBV27 and TRBJ2-5, with TRBD1 matching over 11 bases. This receptor was taken from a female donor in good health and CMV-seronegative. CDR3 nucleotides: TGTGCCAGCAGTGCTCAGGACAGGGGGCGCCAAGAGACCCAGTACTTC. Its translation is CASSAQDRGRQETQYF.